Reported below is one T cell receptor beta chain. Its antigen remains unidentified. The data were taken from a study of T cell responses to AZD1222 COVID-19 vaccine. Study-wide results and limits: The donor group comprised mostly white British people and more females; the analysis possibly underestimated clonal diversity. The span of vaccine-associated CD4 TCRs extended across spike, with dominance at 160-218 and 743-854. All repertoire sampling was performed exclusively after the peak T cell response. A rise in Spike-specific TCR breadth and depth followed two AZD1222 doses.

Assay used: immunoSEQ multiplex PCR; TCRdb lists only in-frame clones, some missing. The sample contains 150,000 to 200,000 clones, about 87% of which appear only once. Germline V gives CDR1 LGHDT, CDR2 YNNKEL (reference sequence). V lost 0 bases to trimming and J lost 1 base, with 9 bases between them. CDR3 length: 15 amino acids. The sequence was collected from an adult in good health. V gene TRBV3-1 (or the pseudogene TRBV3-2) combines with J gene TRBJ1-1; tentative D call: TRBD1 (5 bases). The source was peripheral blood, collected on day 0 of MenACWY control vaccination. This CDR3 is CASSQDDSWNTEAFF. The CDR3 bases are TGTGCCAGCAGCCAAGATGACAGTTGGAACACTGAAGCTTTCTTT.